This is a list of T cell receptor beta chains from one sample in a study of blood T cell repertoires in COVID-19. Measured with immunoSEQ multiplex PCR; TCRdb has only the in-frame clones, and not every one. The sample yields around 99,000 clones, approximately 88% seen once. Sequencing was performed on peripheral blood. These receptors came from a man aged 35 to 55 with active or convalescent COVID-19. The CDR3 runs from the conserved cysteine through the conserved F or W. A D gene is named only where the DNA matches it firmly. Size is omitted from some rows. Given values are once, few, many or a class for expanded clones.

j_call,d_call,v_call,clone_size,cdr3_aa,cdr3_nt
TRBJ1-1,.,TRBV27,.,CAGTTFPNTEAFF,TGTGCCGGCACGACATTCCCGAACACTGAAGCTTTCTTT
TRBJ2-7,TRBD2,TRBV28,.,CASRTSGRSYEQYF,TGTGCCTCCAGGACTAGCGGGAGGTCCTACGAGCAGTACTTC
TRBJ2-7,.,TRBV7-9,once,CASSLAPQGGYEQYF,TGTGCCAGCAGCTTAGCCCCACAGGGTGGCTACGAGCAGTACTTC
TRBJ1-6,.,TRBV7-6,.,CASSLTGSLHF,TGTGCCAGCAGCTTAACGGGTTCCCTCCACTTT
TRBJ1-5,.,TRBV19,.,CASSIGTDRSNQPQHF,TGTGCCAGTAGTATAGGGACAGACCGTAGCAATCAGCCCCAGCATTTT
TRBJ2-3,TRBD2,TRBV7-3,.,CASSFWGRETDTQYF,TGTGCCAGCAGCTTTTGGGGGAGGGAGACAGATACGCAGTATTTT
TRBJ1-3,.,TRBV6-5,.,CASRRVEGGGNTIYF,TGTGCCAGCAGACGAGTGGAGGGCGGAGGAAACACCATATATTTT
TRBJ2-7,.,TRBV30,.,CALRRSHEQYF,TGTGCCCTGAGGAGGTCCCACGAGCAGTACTTC
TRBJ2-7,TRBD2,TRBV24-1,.,CATSDLERRETHEQYF,TGTGCCACCAGTGATCTGGAGCGGCGGGAGACCCACGAGCAGTACTTC
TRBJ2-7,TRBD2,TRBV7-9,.,CASSTSQREEQYF,TGTGCCAGCAGCACCAGCCAGCGGGAGGAGCAGTACTTC
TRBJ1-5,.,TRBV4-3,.,CASSQDVGGNGQPQHF,TGCGCCAGCAGCCAAGATGTAGGAGGGAATGGTCAGCCCCAGCATTTT
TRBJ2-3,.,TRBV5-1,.,CASSLDGTRITDTQYF,TGCGCCAGCAGCTTGGACGGGACAAGGATCACAGATACGCAGTATTTT
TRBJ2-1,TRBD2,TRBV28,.,CASRESGRSYNEQFF,TGTGCCAGCAGAGAAAGCGGGAGGTCCTACAATGAGCAGTTCTTC
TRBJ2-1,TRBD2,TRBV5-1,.,CASSLLAAHNEQFF,TGCGCCAGCAGCTTGCTAGCGGCTCACAATGAGCAGTTCTTC
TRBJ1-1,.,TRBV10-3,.,CAIRQGAAEAFF,TGTGCCATTAGACAAGGGGCCGCCGAAGCTTTCTTT